This TCR beta chain was sequenced in a study of control samples from healthy donors and cancer patients. The protocol was immunoSEQ multiplex PCR, while the TCRdb copy is restricted to in-frame clones and leaves out a portion. The repertoire holds 100,000 to 110,000 clones, with about 90% as singletons. Germline CDR1 is KGHSH and CDR2 is LQKENI. Unmatched junction bases numbered 5, after V lost 2 bases and J lost 3 bases. The CDR3 totals 15 residues. The specimen was blood. The genes are TRBV18 and TRBJ2-7; 9 bases line up with TRBD2. The origin of this receptor is a woman aged 45-59 years in good health. The CDR3 coding sequence is TGTGCCAGCTCACCATCCGGGACTAGCCACTACGAGCAGTACGTC. Translated: CASSPSGTSHYEQYV.